The clone carrying this T cell receptor (beta chain) was seen a single time. As processed by the authors: For nucleated cells, counts were estimated from reference gene primer amplification. The method was immunoSEQ multiplex PCR; TCRdb's version includes in-frame clones alone and lacks a portion of them. V and J calls and clone size are as listed in that table; D and trimming were resolved from the DNA. The sample comprises approximately 74,000 clones, 85% to 90% of which are singletons, and more than 1.5% rests with the top ten. The sample comes from a study of blood T cell repertoires in COVID-19. Study-level information: Researchers got acute and convalescent COVID-19 samples from the United States, Italy and Spain. Sources were T cells, B-cell-depleted T cells, or PBMCs; the material itself was cDNA or gDNA.

This CDR3 has 18 residues. Looked up from germline, CDR1 is SGHRS and CDR2 is YFSETQ. J lost 5 bases, V lost 3 bases, and 19 bases had no gene match. The source of this sequence is an elderly woman with active or convalescent COVID-19. Sequences were obtained from peripheral blood. The chain links TRBV5-1 to TRBJ1-2; 7 positions agree with TRBD1. CDR3 sequence (DNA): TGCGCCAGCAGCTCCGGACTCGGGACAGTGGGGGGCGAATATGGCTACACCTTC. It is translated as CASSSGLGTVGGEYGYTF.